The next 15 T cell receptor beta chains were all read from a single sample in a study of beta chain features in type 1 diabetes. Isolated RNA was reverse transcribed in full, so expressed TCRB transcripts were sequenced. The data were produced by immunoSEQ multiplex PCR, yet TCRdb's version contains in-frame clones alone and is incomplete. The sample records approximately 300,000 clones, about 11% being singletons. The source material was naive CD4+ T cells from blood. These receptors were taken from a woman in her 30s in good health.

This clone came up a few times. J is TRBJ1-3 and V is TRBV9; D unclear. This CDR3 is built from 14 residues. CDR1 is SGDLS, CDR2 YYNGEE, per germline. Trimming removed 0 bases at V and 0 bases at J, with 4 bases between. CDR3 in amino acids: CASSVVSSGNTIYF. CDR3 DNA sequence: TGTGCCAGCAGCGTAGTGAGCTCTGGAAACACCATATATTTT.

The J gene is TRBJ1-1, the V gene TRBV7-9; D uncertain. Germline lookup yields CDR1 SEHNR and CDR2 FQNEAQ (reference sequence). CDR3 length equals 12 residues. V was pared by 6 bases and J by 1 base, with 6 bases between. Written as DNA, the CDR3 is TGTGCCAGCAGTAGCCCGAACACTGAAGCTTTCTTT. Translated, it gives CASSSPNTEAFF.

The V gene is TRBV7-9, the J gene TRBJ2-1, with TRBD2 identical over 11 bases. This CDR3 is built from 16 residues. The trim removed 5 bases at V and 6 bases at J, leaving 9 bases unmatched. Germline loops: CDR1 SEHNR, CDR2 FQNEAQ (reference sequence). The CDR3 region has the DNA TGTGCCAGCAGCATGTGGGGGACTAGCGGTGCCAATGAGCAGTTCTTC. As protein: CASSMWGTSGANEQFF. Together with reference TRBV7-9 and TRBJ2-1, the CDR3 gives the full variable domain: DTGVSQNPRHKITKRGQNVTFRCDPISEHNRLYWYRQTLGQGPEFLTYFQNEAQLEKSRLLSDRFSAERPKGSFSTLEIQRTEQGDSAMYLCASSMWGTSGANEQFFGPGTRLTVL.

This clone was detected only a few times. The chain uses TRBV27 and TRBJ2-6; D unresolved. The V gene lost 5 bases and the J gene lost 4 bases, with 12 bases spanning the gap. There are 15 residues in the CDR3. Germline V gives CDR1 MNHEY, CDR2 SMNVEV (reference sequence). The CDR3 here is CASSHTQWGANVLTF. CDR3 DNA sequence: TGTGCCAGCAGTCACACCCAGTGGGGGGCCAACGTCCTGACTTTC. The full variable domain, with the rest looked up from reference TRBV27 and TRBJ2-6, is EAQVTQNPRYLITVTGKKLTVTCSQNMNHEYMSWYRQDPGLGLRQIYYSMNVEVTDKGDVPEGYKVSRKEKRNFPLILESPSPNQTSLYFCASSHTQWGANVLTFGAGSRLTVL.

This clone was seen a handful of times. The CDR3: CASSFSDRSYEQYF. The CDR3 region has the DNA TGTGCCAGCAGTTTCTCCGACAGATCCTACGAGCAGTACTTC. The chain couples TRBV27 to TRBJ2-7, with D tentatively TRBD1 (5 bases). The CDR3 is made up of 14 amino acids. Germline V gene sequence: CDR1 MNHEY, CDR2 SMNVEV (reference sequence). V gave up 3 bases and J gave up 1 base, with 10 bases separating them.

This clone came up a few times. The V and J genes are TRBV28 and TRBJ2-1, with 10 bases fitting TRBD2. Germline lookup yields CDR1 MDHEN and CDR2 SYDVKM. The V segment lost 3 bases and the J segment 6 bases; nucleotides outside the gene matches: 5. The CDR3 has 15 amino acids. The CDR3 loop reads CASSLVLAGVNEQFF. The CDR3 region has the DNA TGTGCCAGCAGTTTGGTCCTAGCGGGAGTCAATGAGCAGTTCTTC.

The rearrangement uses TRBV29-1 and TRBJ2-1; D call uncertain. This CDR3 has 12 amino acids. Germline V gene sequence: CDR1 SQVTM, CDR2 ANQGSEA. Between the trimmed V and J ends, which lost 2 bases and 8 bases, there was a span of 10 bases. The CDR3 loop is CSVENPAYEQFF. The CDR3 DNA is TGCAGCGTTGAAAACCCCGCGTATGAGCAGTTCTTC.

The V gene is TRBV11-2, the J gene TRBJ2-1, with 9 bases fitting TRBD2. The junction had 16 bases not matched to a gene; V was cut back by 5 bases and J by 8 bases. CDR1 is SGHAT, CDR2 FQNNGV, per germline. The CDR3 sequence is 17 residues long. The CDR3 reads CASSLYRGRAGGDEQFF. CDR3 nucleotide sequence: TGTGCCAGCAGCCTATACCGCGGGAGGGCTGGGGGAGATGAGCAGTTCTTC.

This clone came up a few times. V and J are TRBV6-5 and TRBJ2-5; TRBD2 matches at 9 bases. Germline V gene lookup returns CDR1 MNHEY and CDR2 SVGAGI. CDR3 length: 16 residues. V was clipped by 4 bases and J by 5 bases; unmatched bases: 11. CDR3 in amino acids: CASSFIPGLAGETQYF. The CDR3, as DNA: TGTGCCAGCAGTTTTATACCGGGACTAGCCGGCGAGACCCAGTACTTC.

The chain is built from TRBV5-1 and TRBJ2-3, with D tentatively TRBD1 (6 bases). The CDR3 covers 14 residues. Trimming took 2 bases from V and 1 from J, leaving 8 bases between them. CDR1 is SGHRS and CDR2 is YFSETQ in the germline V gene. The CDR3 DNA reads TGCGCCAGCAGCTTCCAGGGGCGCACAGATACGCAGTATTTT. Amino acid sequence: CASSFQGRTDTQYF.

A few counts support this clone. The chain couples TRBV19 to TRBJ2-1; D might be TRBD2 (5 bases). The length of the CDR3 is 14 residues. Germline CDR1 and CDR2: LNHDA and SQIVND (reference sequence). Trimming left V 7 bases short and J 4 bases short, with 14 bases between. CDR3 amino acids: CASTGKGPYNEQFF. CDR3 coding DNA: TGTGCCAGTACCGGGAAGGGTCCATACAATGAGCAGTTCTTC.

The chain uses TRBV27 and TRBJ1-2; perhaps TRBD1 as D (6 bases). Trimming pared 4 bases from V and 6 bases from J, leaving 15 bases between. The CDR3 consists of 14 residues. Germline CDR1 is MNHEY and CDR2 is SMNVEV (reference sequence). CDR3 bases: TGTGCCAGCAGTTCCAGACAGGTCCCCCATGGCTACACCTTC. This gives the protein CASSSRQVPHGYTF.

The chain employs TRBV29-1 and TRBJ1-2, with 8 bases fitting TRBD1. Germline V lookup: CDR1 SQVTM, CDR2 ANQGSEA. This CDR3 is built from 13 residues. V trimming: 5 bases; J trimming: 7 bases; junction bases outside the gene matches: 9. Here the CDR3 reads CSVRIRGPPGYTF. The CDR3 DNA sequence: TGCAGCGTTCGGATCAGGGGGCCTCCTGGCTACACCTTC. Variable domain in full (rest from reference TRBV29-1 and TRBJ1-2): SAVISQKPSRDICQRGTSLTIQCQVDSQVTMMFWYRQQPGQSLTLIATANQGSEATYESGFVIDKFPISRPNLTFSTLTVSNMSPEDSSIYLCSVRIRGPPGYTFGSGTRLTVV.

The chain carries TRBV5-1 and TRBJ2-2; 7 bases agree with TRBD1. The CDR3 runs 16 residues. CDR1 is SGHRS and CDR2 is YFSETQ in the germline V gene. Trimming cost V 4 bases and J 0 bases; bases outside gene matches: 6. The DNA of the CDR3 is TGCGCCAGCAGCCACATCGGGACAGCGAACACCGGGGAGCTGTTTTTT. It translates to CASSHIGTANTGELFF. The whole variable domain, remainder taken from reference TRBV5-1 and TRBJ2-2, is KAGVTQTPRYLIKTRGQQVTLSCSPISGHRSVSWYQQTPGQGLQFLFEYFSETQRNKGNFPGRFSGRQFSNSRSEMNVSTLELGDSALYLCASSHIGTANTGELFFGEGSRLTVL.

This clone appeared a few times. CDR3 DNA: TGTGCCAGCAGTTACTCACTAGCGGGTGGGGCGGATACGCAGTATTTT. Its protein is CASSYSLAGGADTQYF. V gene TRBV6-5 combines with J gene TRBJ2-3; 9 nucleotides line up with TRBD2. The V segment lost 0 bases and the J segment 6 bases; nucleotides outside the gene matches: 7. The CDR3 is 16 residues long. Germline loops: CDR1 MNHEY, CDR2 SVGAGI.